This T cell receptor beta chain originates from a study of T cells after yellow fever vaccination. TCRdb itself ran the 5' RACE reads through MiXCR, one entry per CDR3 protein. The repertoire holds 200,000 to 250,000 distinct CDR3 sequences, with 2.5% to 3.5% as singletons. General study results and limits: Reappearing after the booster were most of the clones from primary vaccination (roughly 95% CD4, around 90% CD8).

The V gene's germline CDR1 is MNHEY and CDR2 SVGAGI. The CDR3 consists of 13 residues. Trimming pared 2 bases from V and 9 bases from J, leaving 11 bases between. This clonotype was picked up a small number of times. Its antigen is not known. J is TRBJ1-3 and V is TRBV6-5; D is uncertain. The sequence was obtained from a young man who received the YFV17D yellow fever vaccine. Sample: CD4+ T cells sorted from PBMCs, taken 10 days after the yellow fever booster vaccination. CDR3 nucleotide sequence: TGTGCCAGCAGTTACCCTCCACGGGGCACCATATATTTT. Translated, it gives CASSYPPRGTIYF.